This T cell receptor beta chain stems from a study of cytomegalovirus exposure and HLA in healthy donors (dated by TCRdb to the late 2010s). Regarding the study in general: According to an earlier analysis of 587 of the donors, some 170 million T cells yielded 95 million to 140 million unique TCR beta sequences and about 300 Gb of sequence data. In a later genetic analysis, genome-wide SNP genotypes for about 60% of the 666 donors were used, and that subset was treated as a discovery cohort. Besides the first cohort of approximately 670 subjects, a separate validation cohort made up of 120 different subjects was used. Of the roughly 410 genotyped donors, approximately 80% were placed in the genetic ancestry cluster associated with self-reported Caucasian donors. The study combined high-throughput TCR immunosequencing, statistical association of individual TCRs with disease status, and machine learning to predict cytomegalovirus infection status. Donor age, sex, ethnicity and CMV serostatus were compiled alongside the repertoire data. An early release that covered 640 HLA-typed donors contained about 290 gigabases of sequencing data and some 87 million unique TCR sequences. The study was designed to test whether signatures of past pathogen exposure could be identified by cataloging public T cell receptors. An earlier analysis of around 540 of the donors applied high-throughput TCR beta sequencing to assess whether each TCR beta V gene segment acted as functional or pseudogenic. All discovery cohort repertoires had been generated using a single sequencing platform. The later analysis used no new phenotypic data to find candidate immune exposures, relying instead on TCR beta sequences and their occurrence across donors. Because of strong linkage in the cohort, roughly five DR-DQ haplotypes were treated as single units for association and clustering. Both class I and class II loci were covered by HLA typing, at four-digit resolution. The T cell repertoires of 666 subjects were profiled by immunosequencing and related to cytomegalovirus serostatus. In a later analysis, previously published TCR beta repertoires from 550 to 700 donors were re-analyzed and high-resolution HLA genotyping was added so that TCR occurrence patterns could be studied. On average, roughly 250,000 unique TCR beta nucleotide sequences were sequenced per donor among a few hundred genotyped donors of the cohort, with around 19% of those sequences being non-productive. The number of typed donors differed by locus: about 620-640 for A, B, C, DRB1 and DQB1; 522 for DQA1; some 590 for DPA1; and 400 to 480 for DPB1. Results and caveats for the whole study, not just this receptor: Linkage disequilibrium might explain the correlated functional status among segregating V segments, but an unknown experimental factor could not be excluded. A further reported finding was that TCR beta sequences accurately predicted the HLA-A and HLA-B alleles for most subjects in the first cohort. CMV serostatus was the only immune exposure information available for the cohort. While some public TCRs were present in many individuals, most TCR sequences turned up only very rarely across donors. Most CMV-associated TCR beta chains appeared to be HLA-restricted in a later analysis, and the HLA associations seemed to be driven largely by CMV exposure. A cluster of highly shared sequence variants was judged likely to represent a technical artifact of the sequencing pipeline. In a later analysis, the rate of TCR association differed among HLA loci, with DRB1 alleles having the most associated TCRs and HLA-C alleles having the fewest. A few of the identified cytomegalovirus-associated TCR beta chains were confirmed in vitro to be specific for cytomegalovirus antigens. In the study, about 150 TCR beta chains were listed as associated with cytomegalovirus. Sequencing depth was assumed to be roughly uniform across donors in the presence/absence analyses, though that assumption may not hold. Several of the top co-occurrence clusters appeared to be linked to parvovirus B19, influenza, CMV and Epstein-Barr virus, according to a later analysis. Because counts were too low, about 17 rarely observed V segments, including chromosome 9 orphons, were excluded from the earlier analysis of some 590 of the donors. The classifier was reported to diagnose cytomegalovirus status with high specificity and sensitivity in both the original cohort and the validation cohort. Broadly in line with IMGT annotations, most TCR beta V segments showed up in productive rearrangements about 90% or about 30% of the time in an earlier analysis of roughly 590 of the donors. In a later genetic analysis, fewer N-insertions in productive TCRs were reported among donors in an Asian-associated ancestry cluster than the roughly 700-donor mean. The 87-base-pair reads could not distinguish some IMGT-functional V segments, including TRBV6-2 and TRBV6-3, so those segments were excluded. In a later analysis, 16,951 TCR beta sequences were associated with specific HLA alleles at a false discovery rate of 0.05. V-gene and J-gene trimming of TCR beta chains was associated with a missense DCLRE1C variant in a later genetic analysis, and the association was replicated in an independent cohort. Because HLA typing was missing for some donors at each locus, association tests included only the typed subset. This cohort had only TCR beta chains sequenced, and the lack of alpha or paired-chain data limited which features could be detected. In a later analysis, HLA-associated TCR beta chains showed more clonal expansion and lower generation probabilities than non-associated chains that were equally common. The authors suggested that the approach could potentially be extended to other disease states and immunological phenotypes. When HLA alleles, especially DR and DQ, strongly co-occurred, attributing TCR associations to individual alleles was difficult.

To prepare the library, the immunoSEQ multiplex PCR assay was applied. For the multiplex PCR, a mixture combining 60 forward primers for TCR Vbeta segments and 13 reverse primers for TCR Jbeta segments was used. Amplification of the CDR3 region of rearranged TCR beta genes was performed with a multiplex PCR assay on genomic DNA. The amplified TCR beta libraries were sequenced on the Illumina HiSeq System as 87-base-pair reads. The source study handled its data this way. In a later analysis, some 80 million unique TCR beta chains were counted across the 500 to 850 repertoires, and roughly 11 million of these chains were shared by at least two donors. A nearest-neighbor algorithm error-corrected the raw reads and collapsed the reads into unique sequences, merging closely related sequences to remove PCR and sequencing errors. CDR3 sequences were aligned to IMGT reference sequences to assign V, D and J gene segments. Each retained sequence needed at least a six-nucleotide match to both a V gene segment and a J gene segment. A rearrangement was called productive if the CDR3 had no stop codons and remained in frame with V and J, and every other rearrangement was called non-productive. CDR3 was defined according to IMGT convention as the region running from the second conserved V-encoded cysteine to the conserved J-encoded phenylalanine. Sequences without an unambiguous match to a single V gene segment were excluded from the earlier analysis of a few hundred of the donors. In an earlier analysis of almost 600 of the donors, a V segment was called functional when productive rearrangements were above 56.7%, and segregating when the standard deviation between donors exceeded 5%. A statistical classification framework was developed to diagnose cytomegalovirus status using the catalog of TCR beta chain sequences. In a later analysis, TCR nucleotide sequences were compared against IMGT/GENE-DB human TR gene sequences so that V and J genes could be assigned. In a later analysis, CDR3 sequences and most-parsimonious VDJ recombination scenarios were assigned using the TCRdist pipeline. In a later analysis, each TCR beta chain was defined by its CDR3 amino acid sequence together with its V-gene family, and reads without a unique V-gene family were excluded. In a later analysis, some 600 highly shared, low-generation-probability nucleotide sequences were removed to address suspected cross-contamination and a sequencing artifact. In a later analysis, a clonal expansion index was calculated for each public chain from normalized within-repertoire ranks of inferred template counts. A later analysis computed generation probabilities with a VDJ recombination model fitted to out-of-frame rearrangements, and checked the results against IGoR. In a later analysis, hypergeometric tests were used to score TCR-TCR, TCR-HLA and TCR-CMV co-occurrence, with a repertoire-size bias correction applied to TCR pairs. To estimate false discovery rates, a later analysis permuted the HLA or CMV assignments 20 times. In a later analysis, co-occurring TCRs were grouped with DBSCAN, and TCRdist sequence similarity was added when clustering was performed within HLA-allele-positive subsets. Repertoires with fewer than 30,000 or more than 120,000 public chains were left out of co-occurrence clustering, as were five repertoires with anomalous nucleotide sharing. TCRdb holds this immuneACCESS table with in-frame rearrangements only. Some clones are missing; in checked studies, unresolved V genes explain under half, and the rest has no known cause. D and trimming were read from the DNA, whereas the V and J calls and clone size are those reported in that table. Across this sample there are some 98,000 clones, with under 80% seen only once. About 2% of the sample comes from the top ten.

The cohort consisted of 600 to 750 healthy bone marrow donors. Cohort members were all nominally healthy when sampled, although unrecorded immune exposures were likely present. The donor tested CMV seronegative, placing the donor among the approximately 360 seronegative members of the cohort. A peripheral blood sample was collected from each donor, and TCR beta sequencing was performed on peripheral blood mononuclear cells. Genomic DNA was extracted from the blood cell samples with the Qiagen DNeasy Blood Extraction Kit. Measured from the cysteine to the phenylalanine, the CDR3 is 12 residues long. This entry keeps only the CDR3 DNA: 36 bases, framed from base 1. Per the germline V gene (reference sequence), SGHKS is the CDR1 and YYEKEE is the CDR2. V is shortened by 2 bases, J by 6 bases, and the region joining them spans 9 bases. As to this clone: The clone's antigen remains unknown. Per-nucleotide qualities are absent, and no much larger clonotype sits a single base away.

The clonotype comes from a middle-aged man in good health and CMV-seronegative. The V and J segments used are TRBV5-5 and TRBJ2-7; a confident D gene designation cannot be given. The material sequenced was PBMCs. The DNA is as follows: TGTGCCAGCAGCTTTACTACGGCCGAGCAGTACTTC. The encoded protein is CASSFTTAEQYF.